These 18 T cell receptor beta chains were sequenced from one sample in a study of cytomegalovirus exposure and HLA in healthy donors. The PCR contained 60 Vbeta and 13 Jbeta primers. The protocol was immunoSEQ multiplex PCR, while the TCRdb copy is restricted to in-frame clones and leaves out a portion. Counted here are about 120,000 clones, around 77% occurring once; the ten biggest clones make up more than 4%. The material sequenced was PBMCs. The receptor set was obtained from a male donor in good health and CMV-seropositive.

This sequence joins TRBV19 and TRBJ2-3, with 10 positions matching TRBD1. Germline V gene data show CDR1 as LNHDA and CDR2 as SQIVND (reference sequence). CDR3 length: 15 amino acids. The trim removed 5 bases at V and 6 bases at J, leaving 8 bases unmatched. In nucleotides, the CDR3 is TGTGCCAGTAGTCCCGGACAGGGGGAGTTGGATACGCAGTATTTT. This translates into CASSPGQGELDTQYF.

In regard to this clone: Other nucleotide sequences from this sample produce the same CDR3. This chain connects TRBV2 to TRBJ1-4, with 10 bases aligning to TRBD1. Germline V gene lookup returns CDR1 SNHLY and CDR2 FYNNEI. The J segment lost 3 bases and the V segment lost 6 bases, leaving 7 bases of the junction unmatched. CDR3 length equals 16 residues. CDR3 in amino acids: CASSAGTGDPNEKLFF. For the CDR3, the DNA is TGTGCCAGCAGCGCCGGGACAGGGGACCCTAATGAAAAACTGTTTTTT.

V usage is TRBV7-2 and J usage is TRBJ2-1; TRBD2 agrees at 10 bases. The length of the CDR3 is 16 residues. The junction had 6 bases not matched to a gene; V was cut back by 5 bases and J by 2 bases. Germline V gene lookup returns CDR1 SGHTA and CDR2 FQGNSA. This CDR3 reads CASSRVAGGTYNEQFF. The CDR3 bases are TGTGCCAGCAGCAGAGTAGCGGGGGGCACCTACAATGAGCAGTTCTTC. The full variable domain, rest sourced from reference TRBV7-2 and TRBJ2-1, is GAGVSQSPSNKVTEKGKDVELRCDPISGHTALYWYRQSLGQGLEFLIYFQGNSAPDKSGLPSDRFSAERTGGSVSTLTIQRTQQEDSAVYLCASSRVAGGTYNEQFFGPGTRLTVL.

The V call is TRBV7-9, the J call TRBJ2-2; D gene uncertain. Germline V gene data show CDR1 as SEHNR and CDR2 as FQNEAQ (reference sequence). The CDR3 extends over 16 amino acids. V shed 2 bases and J shed 4 bases, with 14 bases lying between them. DNA of the CDR3: TGTGCCAGCAGCTTATTTAAACAGACGTCCACCGGGGAGCTGTTTTTT. Translated, it gives CASSLFKQTSTGELFF.

This clone has more than one count but fewer than ten. One end of the junction varies from germline; a read error may be responsible. The chain employs TRBV5-6 and TRBJ2-7, with D perhaps TRBD2 (5 bases). The CDR3 extends over 11 amino acids. Germline V gene data show CDR1 as SGHDT and CDR2 as YYEEEE. The CDR3 DNA reads TGTGCCAGCAGCTTGGGAGGGAGTAAGCACTTC. Translation gives CASSLGGSKHF.

The V and J genes are TRBV28 and TRBJ1-3; no clear D. The CDR3 covers 12 residues. Per germline, CDR1 MDHEN and CDR2 SYDVKM. V lost 6 bases and J 1 base, leaving 4 bases between the germline ends. The chain's CDR3 is CASRTSGNTIYF. Written as DNA, the CDR3 is TGTGCCAGCAGGACATCTGGAAACACCATATATTTT.

The genes are TRBV4-2 and TRBJ2-7; no reliable D call. Trimming cost V 0 bases and J 2 bases, with 11 bases left between them. This CDR3 region has 15 residues. Germline values: CDR1 LGHNA, CDR2 YNFKEQ. DNA of the CDR3: TGTGCCAGCAGCCAAGAGAAGGAGCCCGCCTACGAGCAGTACTTC. It yields the protein CASSQEKEPAYEQYF.

This clone appeared a few times. V gene TRBV7-2 combines with J gene TRBJ1-1; no definite D call. The CDR3 covers 11 residues. Trimming pared 6 bases from V and 6 bases from J, leaving 8 bases between. Germline V gene lookup returns CDR1 SGHTA and CDR2 FQGNSA. CDR3 DNA: TGTGCCAGCAGTAATTCCGCTGAAGCTTTCTTT. This gives the protein CASSNSAEAFF.

The V and J genes are TRBV6-6 and TRBJ1-1, with 8 bases lining up with TRBD1. CDR3 length: 13 amino acids. With V trimmed by 6 bases and J by 8 bases, 8 bases remained unmatched. The germline CDR1 and CDR2 sequences are MNHNY and SVGAGI (reference sequence). The CDR3 loop reads CASSRQGLAEAFF. The CDR3, as DNA: TGTGCCAGCAGCCGACAGGGGTTGGCGGAAGCTTTCTTT.

This rearrangement joins TRBV9 to TRBJ2-1, with 15 bases that match TRBD2. The germline CDR1 and CDR2 sequences are SGDLS and YYNGEE. V was clipped by 0 bases and J by 7 bases; unmatched bases: 5. The CDR3 consists of 17 residues. The CDR3: CASSVGTSGRAGNEQFF. CDR3 DNA: TGTGCCAGCAGCGTAGGGACTAGCGGGAGGGCGGGGAATGAGCAGTTCTTC. The variable domain in full, completed from reference TRBV9 and TRBJ2-1, reads DSGVTQTPKHLITATGQRVTLRCSPRSGDLSVYWYQQSLDQGLQFLIQYYNGEERAKGNILERFSAQQFPDLHSELNLSSLELGDSALYFCASSVGTSGRAGNEQFFGPGTRLTVL.

The chain employs TRBV27 and TRBJ1-6; weak D call: TRBD1 (6 bases). The CDR3 runs 18 residues. The germline gives CDR1 MNHEY, CDR2 SMNVEV (reference sequence). Between the trimmed V and J ends, which lost 2 bases and 0 bases, there was a span of 14 bases. The CDR3 loop is CASSLVGGGSSYNSPLHF. The CDR3, as DNA: TGTGCCAGCAGTTTAGTGGGGGGCGGGAGCTCCTATAATTCACCCCTCCACTTT.

V and J are TRBV2 and TRBJ1-4; no clear D. The V gene's germline CDR1 is SNHLY and CDR2 FYNNEI. The CDR3 extends over 16 amino acids. V dropped 5 bases and J dropped 2 bases, with 15 bases sitting between them. CDR3 sequence reads: CASSTRSTGTNEKLFF. Written as DNA, the CDR3 is TGTGCCAGCAGTACCCGGTCCACCGGGACTAATGAAAAACTGTTTTTT.

The J gene is TRBJ2-2, the V gene TRBV18; perhaps TRBD1 as D (6 bases). Trimming left V 3 bases short and J 7 bases short, with 9 bases between. Germline V gene lookup returns CDR1 KGHSH and CDR2 LQKENI. The CDR3 is 13 residues long. The CDR3 DNA reads as TGTGCCAGCTCACCCACAGGGATCGGGGAGCTGTTTTTT. Protein product: CASSPTGIGELFF.

CDR3 protein: CASSVLGGTNTEAFF. CDR3 coding DNA: TGTGCCAGCAGTGTATTGGGGGGGACAAACACTGAAGCTTTCTTT. This rearrangement joins TRBV6-1 to TRBJ1-1; D perhaps matches TRBD1 (6 bases). The CDR3 spans 15 residues. Looked up from germline, CDR1 is MNHNS and CDR2 is SASEGT. Trimming shortened V by 4 bases and J by 2 bases, and 14 bases separated the two germline ends.

The chain couples TRBV30 to TRBJ1-5; the match to TRBD1 covers 7 bases. The CDR3 sequence is 14 residues long. Germline-derived CDR1 and CDR2 are GTSNPN and SVGIG (reference sequence). J gave up 4 bases and V 1 base, and 4 bases lay outside the gene matches. In nucleotides, the CDR3 is TGTGCCTGGAGTGGTGACAGGGCTAATCAGCCCCAGCATTTT. Protein: CAWSGDRANQPQHF.

The count of this clone is one. This chain uses TRBV19 with TRBJ2-3, with 7 bases that match TRBD1. Germline V CDR1 and CDR2: LNHDA, SQIVND (reference sequence). CDR3 length: 14 amino acids. Unmatched junction bases numbered 4, after V lost 3 bases and J lost 4 bases. The chain's CDR3 is CASSMGQGADTQYF. The CDR3 DNA reads as TGTGCCAGTAGTATGGGGCAGGGGGCAGATACGCAGTATTTT.

CDR3 protein: CASSPTGNTEAFF. CDR3 nucleotides: TGTGCCAGCAGCCCCACAGGGAACACTGAAGCTTTCTTT. This sequence joins TRBV7-2 and TRBJ1-1, with D possibly matching TRBD1 (5 bases). Trimming took 5 bases from V and 1 from J, leaving 8 bases between them. The germline V gene has CDR1 SGHTA and CDR2 FQGNSA. CDR3 length: 13 amino acids. The entire variable domain, with the rest obtained from reference TRBV7-2 and TRBJ1-1, is as follows: GAGVSQSPSNKVTEKGKDVELRCDPISGHTALYWYRQSLGQGLEFLIYFQGNSAPDKSGLPSDRFSAERTGGSVSTLTIQRTQQEDSAVYLCASSPTGNTEAFFGQGTRLTVV.

This clone was counted once. V is TRBV5-1 and J is TRBJ1-2, with 8 bases identical to TRBD1. CDR1 and CDR2 (germline): SGHRS, YFSETQ. With V trimmed by 4 bases and J by 8 bases, 13 bases remained unmatched. The CDR3 runs to 15 residues. The CDR3 nucleotides read TGCGCCAGCAGCCTCGGAAGTACAGGGGGTCAGGGCTACACCTTC. Its protein is CASSLGSTGGQGYTF.